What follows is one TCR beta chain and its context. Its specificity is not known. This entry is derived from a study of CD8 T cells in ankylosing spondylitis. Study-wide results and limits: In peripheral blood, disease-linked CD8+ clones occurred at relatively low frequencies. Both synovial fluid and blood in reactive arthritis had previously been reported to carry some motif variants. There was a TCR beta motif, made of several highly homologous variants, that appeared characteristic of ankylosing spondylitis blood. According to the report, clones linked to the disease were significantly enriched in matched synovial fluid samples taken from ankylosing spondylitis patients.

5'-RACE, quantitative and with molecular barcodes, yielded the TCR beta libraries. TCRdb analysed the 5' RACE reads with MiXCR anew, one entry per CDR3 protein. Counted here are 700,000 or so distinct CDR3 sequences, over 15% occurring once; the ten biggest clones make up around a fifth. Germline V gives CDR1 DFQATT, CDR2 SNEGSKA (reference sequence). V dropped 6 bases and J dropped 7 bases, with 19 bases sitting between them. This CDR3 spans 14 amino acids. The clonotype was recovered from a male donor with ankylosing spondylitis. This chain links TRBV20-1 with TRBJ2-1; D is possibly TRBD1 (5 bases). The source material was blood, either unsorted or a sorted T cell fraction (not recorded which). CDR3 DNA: TGCAGTGCGAAGGGGCCACAAGCTGGAAATGAGCAGTTCTTC. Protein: CSAKGPQAGNEQFF.